The rows below give T cell receptor beta chains drawn from one sample of a study of cytomegalovirus exposure and HLA in healthy donors. Data came from immunoSEQ multiplex PCR; TCRdb stores just in-frame clones and leaves some out. The data show some 70,000 clones, 65% to 70% seen once. The sequenced sample consisted of PBMCs. The source is a male donor in good health and CMV-seropositive. Both conserved end residues are part of each CDR3. A D gene is named only where the DNA matches it firmly. Clone size is stated in some rows and not others, as once, few, many or a class when expanded.

>.|TRBD2|TRBJ2-1|TRBV6-5
CASSYQASGNYNEQFF
TGTGCCAGCAGTTACCAGGCTAGCGGAAATTACAATGAGCAGTTCTTC
>.|TRBD1|TRBJ1-2|TRBV19
CASSSNTGGFSYGYTF
TGTGCCAGTAGTTCCAATACAGGGGGCTTTAGCTATGGCTACACCTTC
>.|TRBD2|TRBJ2-3|TRBV5-6
CASSLGLVGDTQYF
TGTGCCAGCAGCTTAGGACTAGTCGGAGATACGCAGTATTTT
>.|TRBD1|TRBJ1-1|TRBV9
CASSPGGQTGSNTEAFF
TGTGCCAGCAGCCCCGGGGGACAGACGGGTTCGAACACTGAAGCTTTCTTT
>.|TRBD1|TRBJ1-1|TRBV6-6
CASRHTGVAEAFF
TGTGCCAGCAGACACACAGGGGTCGCTGAAGCTTTCTTT
>.|.|TRBJ2-5|TRBV6-6
CASSYSTVRGETQYF
TGTGCCAGCAGTTACTCGACAGTACGTGGGGAGACCCAGTACTTC
>.|.|TRBJ1-2|TRBV27
CASSLSRSGHPSPGGHTF
TGTGCCAGCAGTTTATCACGATCGGGACACCCCAGTCCGGGGGGCCACACCTTC
>.|.|TRBJ1-1|TRBV7-6
CASSTGLLNTEAFF
TGTGCCAGCAGCACGGGACTCTTGAACACTGAAGCTTTCTTT
>once|TRBD2|TRBJ2-3|TRBV11-2
CASSQTGGGYTDTQYF
TGTGCCAGCAGTCAGACGGGCGGGGGATACACAGATACGCAGTATTTT
>.|.|TRBJ2-5|TRBV6-1
CASSEAGGAQETQYF
TGTGCCAGCAGTGAAGCGGGAGGTGCCCAAGAGACCCAGTACTTC
>.|TRBD2|TRBJ2-3|TRBV6-5
CASSLTSGTDTQYF
TGTGCCAGCAGTTTGACTAGCGGTACAGATACGCAGTATTTT
>.|.|TRBJ2-2|TRBV19
CASSRTGELFF
TGTGCCAGTAGCAGAACCGGGGAGCTGTTTTTT
>.|TRBD2|TRBJ2-7|TRBV6-8
CASGLSGRAGSYEQYF
TGTGCCAGCGGACTTAGCGGGAGGGCCGGGTCCTACGAGCAGTACTTC
>.|TRBD2|TRBJ2-3|TRBV27
CASSLSRGDTQYF
TGTGCCAGCAGTTTATCGCGGGGGGATACGCAGTATTTT
>.|.|TRBJ1-3|TRBV14
CASSPRAGNTIYF
TGTGCCAGCAGCCCCAGGGCTGGAAACACCATATATTTT
>.|.|TRBJ2-5|TRBV6-5
CASSYGTSRSGTQYF
TGTGCCAGCAGTTACGGGACTTCCAGATCGGGGACCCAGTACTTC
>.|TRBD1|TRBJ2-6|TRBV18
CASSRDRGSGANVLTF
TGTGCCAGCTCGCGCGACAGGGGCTCTGGGGCCAACGTCCTGACTTTC
>.|TRBD1|TRBJ1-5|TRBV6-5
CASRWDRGDQPQHF
TGTGCCAGCAGGTGGGACAGGGGAGATCAGCCCCAGCATTTT
>.|TRBD2|TRBJ2-3|TRBV29-1
CSVAGRAVEDTQYF
TGCAGCGTTGCTGGGAGGGCCGTAGAAGATACGCAGTATTTT
>.|TRBD1|TRBJ2-7|TRBV11-2
CASSLGTGGPFSYEQYF
TGTGCCAGCAGCTTGGGGACAGGGGGCCCGTTCTCCTACGAGCAGTACTTC
>.|.|TRBJ2-7|TRBV15
CATSRDRGTYEQYF
TGTGCCACCAGCAGAGACCGGGGAACCTACGAGCAGTACTTC
>.|TRBD1|TRBJ1-2|TRBV10-3
CAISEGQGYGYTF
TGTGCCATCAGTGAGGGACAGGGCTATGGCTACACCTTC
>once|.|TRBJ2-1|TRBV6-5
CASSSLRDTLINEQFF
TGTGCCAGCAGTTCCCTCCGGGACACGCTAATCAATGAGCAGTTCTTC
>.|TRBD2|TRBJ2-7|TRBV6-5
CASRPLGGRGYEQYF
TGTGCCAGCAGACCATTGGGGGGGAGAGGATACGAGCAGTACTTC
>.|.|TRBJ1-1|TRBV7-9
CASTTLQGWGEAFF
TGTGCCAGCACCACGTTGCAGGGTTGGGGTGAAGCTTTCTTT
>.|.|TRBJ2-7|TRBV2
CASKDEDWANLPISYEQYF
TGTGCCAGCAAAGATGAGGACTGGGCGAATTTACCCATCTCCTACGAGCAGTACTTC
>.|.|TRBJ2-2|TRBV5-1
CASSEEGTGGLFF
TGCGCCAGCTCCGAGGAGGGTACCGGGGGGCTGTTTTTT
>.|.|TRBJ2-5|TRBV7-2
CASSPRVVLGETQYF
TGTGCCAGCAGCCCCAGGGTAGTATTGGGAGAGACCCAGTACTTC
>.|.|TRBJ1-2|TRBV9
CASSAQAGLDGYTF
TGTGCCAGCAGCGCACAGGCAGGGCTCGATGGCTACACCTTC
>.|TRBD1|TRBJ2-7|TRBV10-2
CATSPPGGDPYEQYF
TGCGCCACCTCCCCCCCAGGGGGTGACCCCTACGAGCAGTACTTC
>.|.|TRBJ2-6|TRBV18
CASSPLSGANVLTF
TGTGCCAGCTCACCCCTCTCTGGGGCCAACGTCCTGACTTTC
>.|TRBD2|TRBJ2-1|TRBV9
CASSVEKASGGWNEQFF
TGTGCCAGCAGCGTAGAAAAGGCTAGCGGAGGCTGGAATGAGCAGTTCTTC
>.|.|TRBJ2-1|TRBV7-2
CASSLPSSSYNEQFF
TGTGCCAGCAGCTTACCCTCGAGCTCCTACAATGAGCAGTTCTTC
>.|.|TRBJ1-3|TRBV25-1
CASSDPTGSGNTIYF
TGTGCCAGCAGTGACCCGACAGGCTCTGGAAACACCATATATTTT
>.|.|TRBJ2-7|TRBV9
CASSVDRSRLNYEQYF
TGTGCCAGCAGCGTAGATCGGTCCCGACTGAACTACGAGCAGTACTTC
>.|.|TRBJ1-1|TRBV6-5
CASIPQGWDTEAFF
TGTGCCAGCATCCCCCAGGGTTGGGACACTGAAGCTTTCTTT
>few|.|TRBJ2-5|TRBV4-3
CASSQGAGRETQYF
TGCGCCAGCAGCCAAGGGGCGGGGAGAGAGACCCAGTACTTC
>few|.|TRBJ1-5|TRBV11-2
CASSLDRNQPQHF
TGTGCCAGCAGCTTAGACAGGAATCAGCCCCAGCATTTT
>few|.|TRBJ2-7|TRBV12-5
CASGSLLLYEQYF
TGTGCTAGTGGTTCCCTATTACTCTACGAGCAGTACTTC
>.|TRBD1|TRBJ2-3|TRBV25-1
CASRGQGARARYTDTQYF
TGTGCCAGCAGGGGACAGGGGGCGAGGGCAAGGTACACAGATACGCAGTATTTT
>.|.|TRBJ2-2|TRBV19
CASSRQSGGTNTGELVF
TGTGCCAGTAGCCGACAATCGGGGGGCACGAACACCGGGGAGCTGGTTTTT